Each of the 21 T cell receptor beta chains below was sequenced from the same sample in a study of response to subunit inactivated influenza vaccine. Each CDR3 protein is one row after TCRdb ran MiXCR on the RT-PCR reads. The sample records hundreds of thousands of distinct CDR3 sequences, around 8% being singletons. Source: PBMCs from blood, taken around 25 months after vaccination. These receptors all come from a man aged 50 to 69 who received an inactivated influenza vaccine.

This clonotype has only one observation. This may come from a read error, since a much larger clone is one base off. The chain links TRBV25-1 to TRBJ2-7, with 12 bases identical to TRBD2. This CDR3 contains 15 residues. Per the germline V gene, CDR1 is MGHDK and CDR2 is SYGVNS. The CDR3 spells CASSAGTSGSYKQYF. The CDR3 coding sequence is TGTGCCAGCAGTGCCGGGACTAGCGGGTCCTACAAGCAGTACTTC.

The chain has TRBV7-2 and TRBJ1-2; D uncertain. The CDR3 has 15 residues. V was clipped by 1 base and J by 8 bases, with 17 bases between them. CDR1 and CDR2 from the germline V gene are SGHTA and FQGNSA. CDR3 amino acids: CASSLDPAFGYGYTF. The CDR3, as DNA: TGTGCCAGCAGCTTAGATCCGGCGTTTGGCTACGGCTACACCTTC.

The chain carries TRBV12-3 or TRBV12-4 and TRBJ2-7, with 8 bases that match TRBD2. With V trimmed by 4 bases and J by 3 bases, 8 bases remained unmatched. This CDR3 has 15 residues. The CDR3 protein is CASSSYSGIDYEQYF. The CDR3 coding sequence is TGTGCCAGCAGTTCCTATAGCGGGATTGACTACGAGCAGTACTTC.

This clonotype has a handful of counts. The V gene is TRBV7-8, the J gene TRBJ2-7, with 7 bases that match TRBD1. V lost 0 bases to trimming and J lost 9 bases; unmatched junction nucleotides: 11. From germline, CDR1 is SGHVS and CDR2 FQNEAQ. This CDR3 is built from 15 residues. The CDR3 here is CASSLATGLRGMQYF. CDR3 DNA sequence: TGTGCCAGCAGCTTAGCGACAGGGCTGCGAGGGATGCAGTACTTC. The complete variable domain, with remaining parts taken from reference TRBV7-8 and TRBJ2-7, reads GAGVSQSPRYKVAKRGQDVALRCDPISGHVSLFWYQQALGQGPEFLTYFQNEAQLDKSGLPSDRFFAERPEGSVSTLKIQRTQQEDSAVYLCASSLATGLRGMQYFGPGTRLTVT.

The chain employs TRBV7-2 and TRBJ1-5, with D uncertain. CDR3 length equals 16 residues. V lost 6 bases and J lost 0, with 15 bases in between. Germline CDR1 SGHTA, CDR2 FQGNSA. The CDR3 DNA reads TGTGCCAGCAGTCCAAATGCGGGATATAGCAATCAGCCCCAGCATTTT. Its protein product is CASSPNAGYSNQPQHF. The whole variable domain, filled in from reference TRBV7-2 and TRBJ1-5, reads GAGVSQSPSNKVTEKGKDVELRCDPISGHTALYWYRQSLGQGLEFLIYFQGNSAPDKSGLPSDRFSAERTGGSVSTLTIQRTQQEDSAVYLCASSPNAGYSNQPQHFGDGTRLSIL.

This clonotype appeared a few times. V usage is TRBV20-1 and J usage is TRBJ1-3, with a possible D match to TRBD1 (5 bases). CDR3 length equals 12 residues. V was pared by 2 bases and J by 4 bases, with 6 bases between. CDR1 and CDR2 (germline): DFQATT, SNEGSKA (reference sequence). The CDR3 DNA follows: TGCAGTGCTAGAAGGGGAGGAAACACCATATATTTT. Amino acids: CSARRGGNTIYF.

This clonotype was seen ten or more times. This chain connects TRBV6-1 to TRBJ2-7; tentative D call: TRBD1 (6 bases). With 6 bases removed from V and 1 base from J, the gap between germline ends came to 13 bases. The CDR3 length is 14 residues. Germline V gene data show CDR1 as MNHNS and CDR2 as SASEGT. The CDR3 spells CASRHRDKSYEQYF. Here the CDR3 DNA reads TGTGCCAGCAGACACCGGGACAAATCCTACGAGCAGTACTTC.

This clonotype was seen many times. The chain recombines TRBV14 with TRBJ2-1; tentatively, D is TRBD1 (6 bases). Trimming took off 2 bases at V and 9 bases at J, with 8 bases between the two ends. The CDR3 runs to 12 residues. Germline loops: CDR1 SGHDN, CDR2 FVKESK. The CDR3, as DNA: TGTGCCAGCAGCCAATGGGGGCGTGAGCAGTTCTTC. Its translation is CASSQWGREQFF.

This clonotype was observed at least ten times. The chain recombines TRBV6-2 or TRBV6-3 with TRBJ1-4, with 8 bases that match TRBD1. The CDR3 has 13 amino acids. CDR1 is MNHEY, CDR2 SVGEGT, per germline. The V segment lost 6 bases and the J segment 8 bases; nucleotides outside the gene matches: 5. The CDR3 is CASSRGLWEKLFF. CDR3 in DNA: TGTGCCAGCAGCAGGGGGCTTTGGGAAAAACTGTTTTTT.

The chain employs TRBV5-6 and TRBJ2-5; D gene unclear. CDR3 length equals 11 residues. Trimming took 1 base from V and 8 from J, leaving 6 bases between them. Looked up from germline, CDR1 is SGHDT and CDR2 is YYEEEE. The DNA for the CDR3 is TGTGCCAGCAGCTTGAGCCGCACCCAGTACTTC. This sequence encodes CASSLSRTQYF.

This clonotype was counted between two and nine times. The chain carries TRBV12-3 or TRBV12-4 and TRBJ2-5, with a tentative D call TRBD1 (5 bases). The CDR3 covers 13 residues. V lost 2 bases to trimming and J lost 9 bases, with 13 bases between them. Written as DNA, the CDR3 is TGTGCCAGCAGTTTAACGGCACAGGCTTCCCAGTACTTC. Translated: CASSLTAQASQYF.

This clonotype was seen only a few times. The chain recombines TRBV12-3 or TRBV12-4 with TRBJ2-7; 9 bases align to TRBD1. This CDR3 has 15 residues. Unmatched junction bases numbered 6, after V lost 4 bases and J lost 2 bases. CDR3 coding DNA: TGTGCCAGCAGTTCGCCCGGGACAGGGACCTACGAGCAGTACTTC. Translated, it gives CASSSPGTGTYEQYF.

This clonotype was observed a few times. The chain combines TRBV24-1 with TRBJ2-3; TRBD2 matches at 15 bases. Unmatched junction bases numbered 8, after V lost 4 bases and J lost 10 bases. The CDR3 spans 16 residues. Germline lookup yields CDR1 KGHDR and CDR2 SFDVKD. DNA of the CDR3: TGTGCCACCAGTGACCTTGGGACTAGCGGGGGGTACGCGCAGTATTTT. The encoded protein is CATSDLGTSGGYAQYF.

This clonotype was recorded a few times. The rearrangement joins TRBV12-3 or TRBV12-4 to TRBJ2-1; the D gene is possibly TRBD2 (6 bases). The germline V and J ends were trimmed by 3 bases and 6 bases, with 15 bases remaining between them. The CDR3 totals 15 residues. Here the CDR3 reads CASSLGGRLSNEQFF. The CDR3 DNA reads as TGTGCCAGCAGTTTGGGGGGACGACTATCCAATGAGCAGTTCTTC.

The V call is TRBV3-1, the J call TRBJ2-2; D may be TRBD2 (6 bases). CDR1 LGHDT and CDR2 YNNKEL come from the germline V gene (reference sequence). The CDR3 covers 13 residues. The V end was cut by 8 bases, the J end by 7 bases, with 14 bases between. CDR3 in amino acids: CASAWSSGGELFF. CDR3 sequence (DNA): TGTGCCAGCGCCTGGAGTAGCGGCGGGGAGCTGTTTTTT.

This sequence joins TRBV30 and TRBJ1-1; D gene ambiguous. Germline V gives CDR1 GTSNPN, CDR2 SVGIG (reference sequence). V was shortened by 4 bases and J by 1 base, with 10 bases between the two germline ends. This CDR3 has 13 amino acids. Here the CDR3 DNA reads TGTGCCTGGAAGTTGACCACGAACACTGAAGCTTTCTTT. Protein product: CAWKLTTNTEAFF.

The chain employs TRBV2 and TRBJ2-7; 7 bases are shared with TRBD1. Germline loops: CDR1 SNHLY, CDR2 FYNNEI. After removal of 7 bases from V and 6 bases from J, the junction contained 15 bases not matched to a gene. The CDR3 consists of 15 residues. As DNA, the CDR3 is TGTGCCAGCATCCGTGACAGGGAAATATTTGCCGAGCAGTACTTC. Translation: CASIRDREIFAEQYF.

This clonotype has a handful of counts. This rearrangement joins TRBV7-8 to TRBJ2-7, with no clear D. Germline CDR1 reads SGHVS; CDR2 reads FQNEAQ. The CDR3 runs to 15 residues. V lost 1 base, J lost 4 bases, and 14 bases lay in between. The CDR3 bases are TGTGCCAGCAGCTTAGGTCGGACCCGCACGTACGAGCAGTACTTC. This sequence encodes CASSLGRTRTYEQYF.

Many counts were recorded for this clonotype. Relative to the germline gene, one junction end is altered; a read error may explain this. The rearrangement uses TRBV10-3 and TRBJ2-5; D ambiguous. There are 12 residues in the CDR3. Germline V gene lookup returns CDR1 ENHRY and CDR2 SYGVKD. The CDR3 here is CAIGDGQGTQYF. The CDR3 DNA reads TGTGCCATCGGCGACGGTCAAGGGACCCAGTACTTC.

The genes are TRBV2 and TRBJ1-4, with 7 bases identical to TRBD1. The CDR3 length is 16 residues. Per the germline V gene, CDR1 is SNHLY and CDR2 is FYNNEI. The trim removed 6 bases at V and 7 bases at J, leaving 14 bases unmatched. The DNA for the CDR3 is TGTGCCAGCAGCCCTCAAGAGGGGGCGCATCGTGAAAAACTGTTTTTT. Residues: CASSPQEGAHREKLFF. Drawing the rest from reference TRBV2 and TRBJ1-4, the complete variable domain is EPEVTQTPSHQVTQMGQEVILRCVPISNHLYFYWYRQILGQKVEFLVSFYNNEISEKSEIFDDQFSVERPDGSNFTLKIRSTKLEDSAMYFCASSPQEGAHREKLFFGSGTQLSVL.

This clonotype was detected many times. CDR3 bases: TGTGCCAGCAGCTTAGGGTCGTCGGAGCAGTTCTTC. Amino acids: CASSLGSSEQFF. The chain employs TRBV7-8 and TRBJ2-1; D remains unclear. Trimming removed 1 base at V and 10 bases at J, with 8 bases between. This CDR3 comprises 12 residues. Germline V lookup: CDR1 SGHVS, CDR2 FQNEAQ.